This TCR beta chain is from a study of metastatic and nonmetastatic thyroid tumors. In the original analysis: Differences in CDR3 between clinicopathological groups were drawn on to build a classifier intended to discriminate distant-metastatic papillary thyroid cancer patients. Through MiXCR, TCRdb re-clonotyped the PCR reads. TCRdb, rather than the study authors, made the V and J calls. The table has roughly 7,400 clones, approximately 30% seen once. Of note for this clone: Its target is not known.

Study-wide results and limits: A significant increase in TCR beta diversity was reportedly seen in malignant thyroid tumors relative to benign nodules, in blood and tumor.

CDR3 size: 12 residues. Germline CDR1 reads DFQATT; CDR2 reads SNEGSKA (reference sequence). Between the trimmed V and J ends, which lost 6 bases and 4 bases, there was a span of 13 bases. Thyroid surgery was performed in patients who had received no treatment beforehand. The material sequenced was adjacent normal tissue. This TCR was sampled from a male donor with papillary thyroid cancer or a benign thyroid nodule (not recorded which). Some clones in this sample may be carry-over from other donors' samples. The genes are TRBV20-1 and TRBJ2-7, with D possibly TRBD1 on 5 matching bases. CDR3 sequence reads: CSAGAAPYEQYF. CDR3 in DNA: TGCAGTGCAGGGGCCGCCCCTTACGAGCAGTACTTC.